This entry is about one T cell receptor beta chain. The data derive from a study of Ad26.COV2.S vaccination and SARS-CoV-2 variants. The treatment was: 15 to 20 received Ad26.COV2.S at low or high dose, single or two shots; 5 received placebo; per-sample allocation not given. Following the first vaccine or placebo injection, samples were taken on day 63. This CDR3 is built from 15 residues. The J segment lost 3 bases and the V segment lost 1 base, leaving 3 bases of the junction unmatched. Germline V gene sequence: CDR1 SGHRS, CDR2 YFSETQ. Sequencing was performed with immunoSEQ multiplex PCR; in TCRdb, only in-frame clones are kept and a portion is missing. Among 300,000 to 350,000 clones listed, roughly 90% were seen once.

The source material was peripheral blood, sampled in a trial of Ad26.COV2.S vaccine versus placebo. V gene TRBV5-1 combines with J gene TRBJ2-1, with 8 positions matching TRBD2. This TCR derives from a person aged 18-60 years who received the Ad26.COV2.S COVID-19 vaccine or a placebo. For the CDR3, the DNA is TGCGCCAGCAGCTTGATAGGGACTAGCTACAATGAGCAGTTCTTC. It codes for CASSLIGTSYNEQFF.